One TCR beta chain is described in this entry. Its recognized antigen is unknown. Qualities for individual bases were not recorded, and no much larger clone is one base off. V loses 4 bases, J loses 6 bases, and the germline ends lie 20 bases apart. The cysteine opens and the phenylalanine closes a CDR3 of 15 amino acids. Only the CDR3 portion is preserved as DNA: 45 bases, with reading frame beginning at the first base. Taken from the germline V gene, the CDR1 and CDR2 loops are SGDLS and YYNGEE. Libraries were prepared through the immunoSEQ multiplex PCR assay. A mixture of 60 forward primers for TCR Vbeta segments and 13 reverse primers for TCR Jbeta segments was used in the multiplex PCR. The CDR3 region of rearranged TCR beta genes was amplified from genomic DNA with a multiplex PCR assay. On the Illumina HiSeq System, the amplified TCR beta libraries were sequenced as 87-base-pair reads. On the authors' methods: In a later analysis, 80 million or so unique TCR beta chains were counted across the 666 repertoires, and around 10 million of these chains were shared by at least two donors. A nearest-neighbor algorithm error-corrected the raw reads and collapsed the reads into unique sequences, merging closely related sequences to remove PCR and sequencing errors. To assign V, D and J gene segments, CDR3 sequences were aligned to IMGT reference sequences. Each retained sequence needed at least a six-nucleotide match to both a V gene segment and a J gene segment. Rearrangements were called productive when the CDR3 lacked stop codons and stayed in frame with V and J; all others were non-productive. CDR3 was defined by IMGT convention, running from the second conserved V-encoded cysteine to the conserved J-encoded phenylalanine. The earlier analysis of some 580 of the donors excluded any sequence lacking an unambiguous match to a single V gene segment. In an earlier analysis of 587 of the donors, V segments were called functional above 56.7% productive rearrangements and were called segregating when the between-donor standard deviation exceeded 5%. To diagnose cytomegalovirus status from the catalog of TCR beta chain sequences, a statistical classification framework was built. In a later analysis, TCR nucleotide sequences were compared against IMGT/GENE-DB human TR gene sequences so that V and J genes could be assigned. The TCRdist pipeline was used in a later analysis to assign CDR3 sequences and most-parsimonious VDJ recombination scenarios. In a later analysis, each TCR beta chain was defined by its CDR3 amino acid sequence together with its V-gene family, and reads without a unique V-gene family were excluded. A later analysis removed 450 to 600 highly shared, low-generation-probability nucleotide sequences to deal with suspected cross-contamination and a sequencing artifact. For each public chain, a later analysis derived a clonal expansion index from normalized ranks of inferred template counts within each repertoire. In a later analysis, generation probabilities were computed using a VDJ recombination model fitted to out-of-frame rearrangements, and the results were checked against IGoR. In a later analysis, hypergeometric tests were used to score TCR-TCR, TCR-HLA and TCR-CMV co-occurrence, with a repertoire-size bias correction applied to TCR pairs. In a later analysis, false discovery rates were estimated by permuting HLA or CMV assignments 20 times. In a later analysis, co-occurring TCRs were grouped with DBSCAN, and TCRdist sequence similarity was added when clustering was performed within HLA-allele-positive subsets. Repertoires with fewer than 30,000 or more than 120,000 public chains were left out of co-occurrence clustering, as were several repertoires with anomalous nucleotide sharing. TCRdb retrieved this table from immuneACCESS and kept in-frame rearrangements only. Not all clones are present; in checked studies, unresolved V genes account for under half, and no reason is known for the remainder. V and J calls and clone size follow that table, whereas D and trimming were derived from the DNA. The sample records over 120,000 clones, approximately 80% of which are singletons. 2.4% of the sample goes to the ten largest clones.

This sample is part of a study of cytomegalovirus exposure and HLA in healthy donors (dated by TCRdb to 2015 to 2018). About the full investigation: In an earlier analysis of fewer than 750 of the donors, 276 Gb of sequence data and approximately 120 million unique TCR beta sequences from 150 million to 200 million T cells were reported. Approximately 310 gigabases of sequencing data and approximately 80 million unique TCR sequences were included in an early release covering 500 to 750 HLA-typed donors. Of the roughly 420 genotyped donors, more than 75% were placed in the genetic ancestry cluster associated with self-reported Caucasian donors. The aim of the study was to test whether cataloging public T cell receptors could identify signatures of past pathogen exposure. The study used immunosequencing to profile the T cell repertoires of some 600 subjects and linked those repertoires to cytomegalovirus serostatus. Along with the approximately 620-subject first cohort, a separate validation cohort of over a hundred different subjects was used. To predict cytomegalovirus infection status, the study brought together high-throughput TCR immunosequencing, statistical association of individual TCRs with disease status, and machine learning. A later analysis re-analyzed previously published TCR beta repertoires from about 730 donors and added high-resolution HLA genotyping to study TCR occurrence patterns. The later analysis used no new phenotypic data to find candidate immune exposures, relying instead on TCR beta sequences and their occurrence across donors. To decide whether each TCR beta V gene segment behaved as functional or pseudogenic, an earlier analysis of approximately 620 of the donors relied on high-throughput TCR beta sequencing. Donor age, sex, ethnicity and CMV serostatus were compiled alongside the repertoire data. A later genetic analysis used genome-wide SNP genotypes for about 55% of the 666 donors, treating that subset as a discovery cohort. All discovery cohort repertoires had been generated using a single sequencing platform. HLA typing covered class I and class II loci at four-digit resolution. The number of donors typed differed by locus, with about 629-630 for A, B, C, DRB1 and DQB1, around 560 for DQA1, 600 to 610 for DPA1, and around 450 for DPB1. A few DR-DQ haplotypes were treated as single units for association and clustering because of strong linkage in the cohort. Among about 360 genotyped donors of the cohort, an average of approximately 240,000 unique TCR beta nucleotide sequences were sequenced per donor, 15% to 20% of them non-productive. The investigation overall reported the following: Linkage disequilibrium might explain the correlated functional status among segregating V segments, but an unknown experimental factor could not be ruled out. The study gave a list of some 150 TCR beta chains associated with cytomegalovirus. For the cohort, immune exposure information was limited to CMV serostatus. A later analysis found that most CMV-associated TCR beta chains appeared HLA-restricted, with HLA associations seemingly driven largely by CMV exposure. When HLA alleles, especially DR and DQ, strongly co-occurred, attributing TCR associations to individual alleles was difficult. Because counts were too low, about 18 rarely observed V segments, including chromosome 9 orphons, were excluded from the earlier analysis of several hundred of the donors. A later analysis reported that several top co-occurrence clusters appeared linked to parvovirus B19, influenza, CMV and Epstein-Barr virus. An earlier analysis of 587 of the donors showed that most TCR beta V segments appeared in productive rearrangements either about 90% or about 30% of the time, which broadly matched IMGT annotations. The classifier was reported to diagnose cytomegalovirus status with high specificity and sensitivity in both the original and validation cohorts. In a later analysis, more than 15,000 TCR beta sequences were associated with specific HLA alleles at a false discovery rate of 0.05. HLA typing was unavailable for some donors at each locus, so association tests used only the typed subset. According to the authors, the approach could potentially be generalized to other disease states and immunological phenotypes. A few of the identified cytomegalovirus-associated TCR beta chains were confirmed in vitro to be specific for cytomegalovirus antigens. In a later genetic analysis, fewer N-insertions in productive TCRs were reported among donors in an Asian-associated ancestry cluster than the roughly 700-donor mean. A cluster of highly shared sequence variants was judged likely to be a technical artifact of the sequencing pipeline. Roughly uniform sequencing depth across donors was assumed in presence/absence analyses, although this assumption may not hold. A further reported finding was that TCR beta sequences accurately predicted the HLA-A and HLA-B alleles for most subjects in the first cohort. While some public TCRs were present in many individuals, most TCR sequences turned up only very rarely across donors. A later genetic analysis associated a missense DCLRE1C variant with V-gene and J-gene trimming of TCR beta chains, and an independent cohort replicated the association. According to a later analysis, TCR association rates differed among HLA loci, with DRB1 alleles showing the most associated TCRs and HLA-C alleles showing the fewest. Only TCR beta chains were sequenced in this cohort, and the absence of alpha or paired-chain data limited detectable features. The 87-base-pair reads could not distinguish some IMGT-functional V segments, including TRBV6-2 and TRBV6-3, so those segments were excluded. A later analysis found that HLA-associated TCR beta chains were more clonally expanded and had lower generation probabilities than equally common non-associated chains.

The cohort comprised several hundred healthy bone marrow donors. At the time of sampling, every cohort member was nominally healthy, though immune exposures that went unrecorded were likely present. The donor was CMV seronegative and belonged to the group of 352 seronegative cohort members. A peripheral blood sample was provided by each donor, and peripheral blood mononuclear cells were used for TCR beta sequencing. Genomic DNA was extracted from the blood cell samples with the Qiagen DNeasy Blood Extraction Kit. The sequence is built from TRBV9 and TRBJ2-7, with a tentative D gene TRBD2 over 6 matching bases. The sample was PBMCs. This TCR was recovered from a man aged 50 to 59 in good health and CMV-seronegative. The CDR3 region reads CASSPRRDFGLEQYF. The nucleotides are TGTGCCAGCAGCCCCCGCCGGGACTTCGGACTCGAGCAGTACTTC. Outside the CDR3, residues come from the reference TRBV9 and TRBJ2-7 proteins, so the full variable domain is: DSGVTQTPKHLITATGQRVTLRCSPRSGDLSVYWYQQSLDQGLQFLIQYYNGEERAKGNILERFSAQQFPDLHSELNLSSLELGDSALYFCASSPRRDFGLEQYFGPGTRLTVT.